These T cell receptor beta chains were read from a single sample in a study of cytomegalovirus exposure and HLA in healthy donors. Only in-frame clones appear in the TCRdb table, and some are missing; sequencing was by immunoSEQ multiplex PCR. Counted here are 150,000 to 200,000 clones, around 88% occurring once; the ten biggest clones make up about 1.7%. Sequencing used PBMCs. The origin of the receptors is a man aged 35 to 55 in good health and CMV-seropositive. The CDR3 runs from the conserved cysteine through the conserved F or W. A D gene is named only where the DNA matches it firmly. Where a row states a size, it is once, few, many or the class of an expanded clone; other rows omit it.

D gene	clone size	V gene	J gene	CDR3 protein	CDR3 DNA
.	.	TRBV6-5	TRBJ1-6	CASSYQQDYNSPLHF	TGTGCCAGCAGTTATCAACAGGATTATAATTCACCCCTCCACTTT
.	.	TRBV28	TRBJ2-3	CASSSHRPSGDTQYF	TGTGCCAGCAGTTCACATAGACCGAGCGGAGATACGCAGTATTTT
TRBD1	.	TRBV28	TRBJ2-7	CASSSGTASSYEQYF	TGTGCCAGCAGCTCCGGGACAGCCAGCTCCTACGAGCAGTACTTC
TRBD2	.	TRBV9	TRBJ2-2	CASSAPGTSSITGELFF	TGTGCCAGCAGCGCCCCCGGGACTAGCTCTATCACCGGGGAGCTGTTTTTT
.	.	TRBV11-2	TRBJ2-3	CASSFSPDTQYF	TGTGCCAGCAGCTTTAGTCCAGATACGCAGTATTTT
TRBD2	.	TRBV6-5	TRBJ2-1	CATVTSGSFEQFF	TGTGCCACCGTGACTAGCGGGAGTTTTGAGCAGTTCTTC
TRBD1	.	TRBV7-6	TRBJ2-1	CASSSRMGQGAGSSYNEQFF	TGTGCCAGCAGCTCGCGAATGGGACAGGGGGCTGGAAGCTCCTACAATGAGCAGTTCTTC
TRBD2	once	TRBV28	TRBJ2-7	CASRPGTSGRASYEQYF	TGTGCCAGCAGACCTGGGACTAGCGGGAGGGCCTCCTACGAGCAGTACTTC
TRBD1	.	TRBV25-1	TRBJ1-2	CASRGTGDGYTF	TGTGCCAGCAGAGGGACAGGAGATGGCTACACCTTC
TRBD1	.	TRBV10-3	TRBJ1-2	CAISETGTANGYTF	TGTGCCATCAGCGAAACCGGGACAGCCAATGGCTACACCTTC
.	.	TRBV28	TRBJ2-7	CASRGRGQGAYEQYF	TGTGCCAGCAGGGGGAGGGGGCAGGGGGCATACGAGCAGTACTTC
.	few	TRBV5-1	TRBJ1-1	CASSRRNFGNTEAFF	TGCGCCAGCAGTAGGAGGAACTTTGGGAACACTGAAGCTTTCTTT
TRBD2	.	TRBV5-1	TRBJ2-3	CASSLGTAGGSSDTQYF	TGCGCCAGCAGCTTGGGGACAGCGGGAGGCTCTTCAGATACGCAGTATTTT
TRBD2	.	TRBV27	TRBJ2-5	CASSPHPRDYFKETQYF	TGTGCCAGCAGTCCCCATCCCCGGGACTACTTTAAAGAGACCCAGTACTTC
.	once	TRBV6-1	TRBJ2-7	CASSESGTYKQHF	TGTGCCAGCAGTGAATCCGGGACTTATAAGCAGCACTTC
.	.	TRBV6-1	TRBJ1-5	CASNAGRGNQPQHF	TGTGCCAGCAACGCGGGCCGGGGCAATCAGCCCCAGCATTTT
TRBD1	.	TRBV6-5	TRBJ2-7	CASRLLGQGANEQYF	TGTGCCAGCAGGCTATTGGGACAGGGGGCCAACGAGCAGTACTTC
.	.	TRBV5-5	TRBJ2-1	CASSLGYYNEQFF	TGTGCCAGCAGCTTGGGCTATTACAATGAGCAGTTCTTC
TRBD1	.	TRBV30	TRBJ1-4	CAWSPSGGFNEKLFF	TGTGCCTGGAGTCCTTCAGGGGGATTTAATGAAAAACTGTTTTTT
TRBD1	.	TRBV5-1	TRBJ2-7	CASSLVVGGIYEQYF	TGCGCCAGCAGCTTGGTGGTAGGGGGCATCTACGAGCAGTACTTC
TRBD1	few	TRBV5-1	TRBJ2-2	CASSAGGLRDRGYTGELFF	TGCGCCAGCAGCGCCGGTGGATTGCGGGACAGGGGGTATACCGGGGAGCTGTTTTTT
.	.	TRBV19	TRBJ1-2	CASSIATVNYGYTF	TGTGCCAGTAGTATAGCTACCGTTAACTATGGCTACACCTTC
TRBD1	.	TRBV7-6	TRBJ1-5	CASSPRGNQPQHF	TGTGCCAGCAGTCCCAGGGGGAACCAGCCCCAGCATTTT
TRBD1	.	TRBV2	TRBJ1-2	CASRKGQGYGYTF	TGTGCCAGCAGGAAGGGACAGGGCTATGGCTACACCTTC
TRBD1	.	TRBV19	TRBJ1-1	CASRGQVNTEAFF	TGTGCCAGTAGAGGACAGGTGAACACTGAAGCTTTCTTT
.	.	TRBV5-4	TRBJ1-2	CASSLGSDSFYGYTF	TGTGCCAGCAGCTTGGGATCGGACAGCTTCTATGGCTACACCTTC
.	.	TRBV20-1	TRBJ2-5	CSARGAPFQYF	TGCAGTGCTAGGGGGGCCCCGTTCCAGTACTTC
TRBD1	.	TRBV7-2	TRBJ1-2	CASSIDRGGYTF	TGTGCCAGCAGCATCGACAGGGGAGGCTACACCTTC
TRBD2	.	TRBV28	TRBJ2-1	CASSLGTSGSNEQFF	TGTGCCAGCAGTCTAGGGACTAGCGGGAGTAATGAGCAGTTCTTC
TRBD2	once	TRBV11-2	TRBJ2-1	CASSLAAGGPGHEQFF	TGTGCCAGCAGCTTAGCAGCGGGAGGGCCGGGTCATGAGCAGTTCTTC
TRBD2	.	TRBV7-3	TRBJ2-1	CASSLISTSGRGRSYNEQFF	TGTGCCAGCAGCTTAATCTCCACTAGCGGGCGGGGCAGGTCCTACAATGAGCAGTTCTTC
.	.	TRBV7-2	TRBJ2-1	CASSLRQYNEQFF	TGTGCCAGCAGCTTGCGGCAATACAATGAGCAGTTCTTC
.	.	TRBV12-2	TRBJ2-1	CASRLTLAGGSYNEQFF	TGTGCAAGTCGCTTAACCCTAGCGGGAGGATCCTACAATGAGCAGTTCTTC
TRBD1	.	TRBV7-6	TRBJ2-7	CASSQGQGVTYEQYF	TGTGCCAGCAGCCAAGGACAGGGAGTTACCTACGAGCAGTACTTC
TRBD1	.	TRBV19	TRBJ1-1	CASSIRTGGVDEAFF	TGTGCCAGTAGTATAAGGACAGGGGGCGTAGATGAAGCTTTCTTT
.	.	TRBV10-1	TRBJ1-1	CASRNTGTTEAFF	TGCGCCAGCAGAAATACTGGGACAACTGAAGCTTTCTTT
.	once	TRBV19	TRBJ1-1	CASMPQGSGTEAFF	TGTGCCAGTATGCCACAGGGTAGTGGGACTGAAGCTTTCTTT
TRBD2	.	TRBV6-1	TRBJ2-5	CASSDGNSGMSKEQYF	TGTGCCAGCAGTGACGGGAATAGCGGGATGTCAAAGGAGCAGTACTTC
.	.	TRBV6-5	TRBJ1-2	CASSYVGGRAYGYTF	TGTGCCAGCAGTTACGTGGGCGGCAGGGCCTATGGCTACACCTTC
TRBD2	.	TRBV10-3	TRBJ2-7	CAISEQGLAGVEQYF	TGTGCCATCAGTGAGCAAGGACTAGCGGGAGTCGAGCAGTACTTC
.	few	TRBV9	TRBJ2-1	CASSPPRGYEQFF	TGTGCCAGCAGCCCACCGAGGGGGTATGAGCAGTTCTTC
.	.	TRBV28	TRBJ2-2	CAIRKGGTGELFF	TGTGCCATCCGAAAAGGGGGCACCGGGGAGCTGTTTTTT
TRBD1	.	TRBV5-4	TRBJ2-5	CASSSKTGSEETQYF	TGTGCCAGCAGCTCCAAGACAGGGTCCGAAGAGACCCAGTACTTC
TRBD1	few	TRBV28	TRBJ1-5	CASRGTGGQPQHF	TGTGCCAGCCGCGGGACAGGGGGGCAGCCCCAGCATTTT
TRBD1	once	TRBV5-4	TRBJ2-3	CASSTDRGRTDTQYF	TGTGCCAGCAGCACGGACAGGGGCCGCACAGATACGCAGTATTTT
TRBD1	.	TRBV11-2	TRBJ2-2	CASSRTGTGNTGELFF	TGTGCCAGCAGTCGTACCGGGACAGGGAACACCGGGGAGCTGTTTTTT
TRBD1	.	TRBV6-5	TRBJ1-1	CASRETGVNTEAFF	TGTGCCAGCAGGGAGACAGGGGTGAACACTGAAGCTTTCTTT
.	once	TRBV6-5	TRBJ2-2	CASTSGRNGELFF	TGTGCCAGCACCTCTGGGAGGAACGGGGAGCTGTTTTTT
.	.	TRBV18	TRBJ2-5	CASSPDRLETQYF	TGTGCCAGCTCGCCGGATAGACTTGAGACCCAGTACTTC
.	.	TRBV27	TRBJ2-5	CASSIGGGLGETQYF	TGTGCCAGCAGTATAGGGGGAGGGCTCGGGGAGACCCAGTACTTC
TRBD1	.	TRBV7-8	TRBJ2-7	CASSVRDSSYEQYF	TGTGCCAGCAGCGTCCGGGACAGTTCCTACGAGCAGTACTTC
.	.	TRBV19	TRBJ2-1	CASSIPPRWRAGGDGGQFF	TGTGCCAGTAGTATACCCCCTCGTTGGAGAGCGGGTGGGGACGGGGGGCAGTTCTTC
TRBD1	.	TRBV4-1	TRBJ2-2	CASSSTGIANTGELFF	TGCGCCAGCAGCTCGACAGGGATCGCGAACACCGGGGAGCTGTTTTTT
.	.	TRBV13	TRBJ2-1	CASSSRPLGSQSYNEQFF	TGTGCCAGCAGCTCCAGGCCACTAGGTTCACAGTCCTACAATGAGCAGTTCTTC
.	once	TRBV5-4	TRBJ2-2	CASSPRLGDTGELFF	TGTGCCAGCAGCCCCCGACTAGGCGATACCGGGGAGCTGTTTTTT
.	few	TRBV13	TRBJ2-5	CASSSRSGVETQYF	TGTGCCAGCAGCTCCCGATCAGGGGTAGAGACCCAGTACTTC
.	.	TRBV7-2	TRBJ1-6	CASSYRGITNNSPLHF	TGTGCCAGCAGCTATCGGGGGATAACTAATAATTCACCCCTCCACTTT
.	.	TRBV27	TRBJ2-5	CASRASRVRETQYF	TGTGCCAGCAGGGCCAGCAGGGTCCGGGAGACCCAGTACTTC
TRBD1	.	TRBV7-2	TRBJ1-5	CASSPQGLQPQHF	TGTGCCAGCAGCCCACAGGGGTTGCAGCCCCAGCATTTT